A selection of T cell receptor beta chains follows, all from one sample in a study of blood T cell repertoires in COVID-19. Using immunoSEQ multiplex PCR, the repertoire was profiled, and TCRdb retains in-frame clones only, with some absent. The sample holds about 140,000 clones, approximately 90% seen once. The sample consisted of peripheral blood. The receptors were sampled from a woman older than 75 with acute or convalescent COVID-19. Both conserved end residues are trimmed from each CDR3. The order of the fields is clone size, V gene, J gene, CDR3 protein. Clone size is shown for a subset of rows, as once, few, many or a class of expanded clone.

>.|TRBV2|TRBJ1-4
ASSEAGLKEKLF
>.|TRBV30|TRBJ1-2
AWSSWARPYGYT
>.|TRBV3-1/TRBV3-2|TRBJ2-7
ASSRQDKYYEQY
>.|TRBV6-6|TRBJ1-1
ASSPGQGSAF
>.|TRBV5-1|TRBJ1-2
ASSPTGPLYGYT
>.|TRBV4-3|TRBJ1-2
ASSQLGDRGRYGYT
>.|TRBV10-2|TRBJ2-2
ASSDPGGATGELF
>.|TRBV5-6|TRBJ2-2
ASSLGGVFTGELF
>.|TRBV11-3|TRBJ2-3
ASSLGISAVTDTQY
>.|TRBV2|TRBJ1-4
ASSILGGQGMGEKLF
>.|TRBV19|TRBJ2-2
ASSLRDFGTGELF
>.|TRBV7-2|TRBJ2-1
ASSKRSGGAFSYNEQF
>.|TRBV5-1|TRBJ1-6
ASSLAVGLRSPLH
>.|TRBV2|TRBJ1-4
ASGQGTYATNEKLF
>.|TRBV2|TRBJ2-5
ASSDSRGGQKTQY
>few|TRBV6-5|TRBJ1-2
ASRIDSRLGYT
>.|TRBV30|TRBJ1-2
AWSDRYGYT